What follows are 19 T cell receptor beta chains derived from one specimen sequenced in a study of blood T cells in healthy people across ages. Then a second PCR, running roughly 7 to 11 cycles, was carried out with a sample-barcoded 5' primer and a J-beta primer mix. TCRdb analysed the 5' RACE reads with MiXCR anew, one entry per CDR3 protein. This table holds about 1.4 million distinct CDR3 sequences, 59% found once. Specimen: blood. The receptors come from a young man in good health.

Only a few counts were recorded for this clonotype. The chain combines TRBV5-4 with TRBJ2-6; perhaps TRBD1 as D (5 bases). The CDR3 extends over 14 amino acids. V shed 5 bases and J shed 4 bases, with 10 bases lying between them. Germline values: CDR1 SGHNT, CDR2 YYREEE (reference sequence). The CDR3 loop reads CASRPGYGANVLTF. For the CDR3, the DNA is TGTGCCAGCAGGCCAGGGTACGGGGCCAACGTCCTGACTTTC.

V and J are TRBV25-1 and TRBJ1-4; D remains ambiguous. V lost 4 bases and J lost 13, with 16 bases in between. Per germline, CDR1 MGHDK and CDR2 SYGVNS. This CDR3 spans 13 amino acids. The CDR3 loop is CASSGTSWSRLFF. The CDR3, as DNA: TGTGCCAGCAGTGGCACCAGCTGGAGTAGACTGTTTTTT.

This clonotype has only one observation. The V and J genes are TRBV4-2 and TRBJ2-5; 7 nucleotides agree with TRBD2. This CDR3 region has 17 residues. Germline CDR1 and CDR2: LGHNA and YNFKEQ. The junction had 14 bases not matched to a gene; V was cut back by 3 bases and J by 4 bases. The CDR3 DNA follows: TGTGCCAGCAGCCACGGGAAAGCGGGGAGTTCCGCAGAGACCCAGTACTTC. It is translated as CASSHGKAGSSAETQYF.

The rearrangement joins TRBV20-1 to TRBJ2-7; 9 nucleotides align to TRBD1. This CDR3 region has 14 residues. In germline, CDR1 is DFQATT, CDR2 SNEGSKA (reference sequence). Trimming removed 3 bases from V and 4 bases from J; junction bases left unmatched: 7. CDR3 in amino acids: CSARTGTGMYEQYF. CDR3 sequence (DNA): TGCAGTGCTAGGACCGGGACAGGGATGTACGAGCAGTACTTC.

This clonotype was recorded a few times. The DNA for the CDR3 is TGCGCCAGCAGCCAAGTCCAGGCGGTAAGATCCTACGAGCAGTACTTC. Translating gives CASSQVQAVRSYEQYF. This chain connects TRBV4-1 to TRBJ2-7, with D uncertain. Germline V gene data show CDR1 as MGHRA and CDR2 as YSYEKL. This CDR3 contains 16 residues. V was trimmed by 1 base and J by 1 base, leaving 14 bases between them.

This clonotype came up a few times. V is TRBV7-2 and J is TRBJ2-5; D ambiguous. The CDR3 length is 15 residues. Trimming removed 2 bases at V and 5 bases at J, with 15 bases between. Germline assignment: CDR1 SGHTA and CDR2 FQGNSA. This CDR3 reads CASSLSLLLGETQYF. The CDR3 DNA sequence: TGTGCCAGCAGCTTATCCCTCCTCCTGGGGGAGACCCAGTACTTC.

V gene TRBV5-5 combines with J gene TRBJ2-1; D might be TRBD2 (5 bases). Trimming removed 0 bases from V and 3 bases from J, with 10 bases in between. Germline V CDR1 and CDR2: SGHKS, YYEKEE (reference sequence). The CDR3 is 15 amino acids. Written as DNA, the CDR3 is TGTGCCAGCAGCTTGGCCGGACTTAACTACAATGAGCAGTTCTTC. Translating gives CASSLAGLNYNEQFF.

V and J are TRBV27 and TRBJ1-4; 7 nucleotides line up with TRBD1. Trimming at V came to 5 bases and at J to 8 bases, leaving 8 bases not matched to a gene. This CDR3 has 14 amino acids. Germline V gene sequence: CDR1 MNHEY, CDR2 SMNVEV (reference sequence). CDR3 protein: CASSPRDSWEKLFF. The CDR3 nucleotides are TGTGCCAGCAGTCCTCGGGACAGCTGGGAAAAACTGTTTTTT. The variable domain in full, completed from reference TRBV27 and TRBJ1-4, reads EAQVTQNPRYLITVTGKKLTVTCSQNMNHEYMSWYRQDPGLGLRQIYYSMNVEVTDKGDVPEGYKVSRKEKRNFPLILESPSPNQTSLYFCASSPRDSWEKLFFGSGTQLSVL.

The gene calls are TRBV25-1 and TRBJ2-1; 11 bases map to TRBD1. V shed 4 bases and J 8 bases; nucleotides not matched to a gene: 7. The CDR3 is 15 amino acids. Germline V gene lookup returns CDR1 MGHDK and CDR2 SYGVNS. The CDR3 nucleotides read TGTGCCAGCAGTGGGAAGGACAGGGGGCTCGATGAGCAGTTCTTC. Protein: CASSGKDRGLDEQFF.

A few counts support this clonotype. The chain recombines TRBV29-1 with TRBJ2-5; the D is unclear. CDR1 is SQVTM and CDR2 is ANQGSEA in the germline V gene. Trimming cost V 3 bases and J 5 bases, with 10 bases left between them. This CDR3 comprises 12 residues. CDR3 sequence: CSVEWPQETQYF. DNA for the CDR3: TGCAGCGTTGAGTGGCCACAGGAGACCCAGTACTTC.

This clonotype showed up just a few times. V gene TRBV12-3 or TRBV12-4 combines with J gene TRBJ2-7; no reliable D call. Between the trimmed V and J ends, which lost 2 bases and 5 bases, there was a span of 7 bases. CDR3 length: 12 residues. The CDR3 here is CASSLISHEQYF. The CDR3 DNA reads TGTGCCAGCAGTTTAATCTCACACGAGCAGTACTTC.

Only a few counts were recorded for this clonotype. The rearrangement links TRBV6-5 to TRBJ2-7; 9 nucleotides line up with TRBD1. J was trimmed by 3 bases and V by 2 bases; bases with no gene match: 5. CDR3 length: 15 residues. Per the germline V gene, CDR1 is MNHEY and CDR2 is SVGAGI. For the CDR3, the DNA is TGTGCCAGCAGTTACACCCTGACAGGGGGCTACGAGCAGTACTTC. Translation gives CASSYTLTGGYEQYF.

The rearrangement joins TRBV20-1 to TRBJ2-1; no clear D. This CDR3 contains 11 residues. The germline V gene encodes CDR1 DFQATT and CDR2 SNEGSKA (reference sequence). The ends were cut back, 3 bases at V and 7 bases at J, with 7 bases in the middle. The CDR3 is CSASRQNEQFF. CDR3 nucleotide sequence: TGCAGTGCTAGTAGGCAGAATGAGCAGTTCTTC.

V is TRBV6-6 and J is TRBJ1-6; no reliable D call. Germline V gives CDR1 MNHNY, CDR2 SVGAGI (reference sequence). Trimming took 4 bases from V and 10 from J, leaving 14 bases between them. The CDR3 runs 14 residues. The CDR3 DNA reads as TGTGCCAGCAGTTCCTCTTATGAGAACTCACCCCTCCACTTT. Translated, it gives CASSSSYENSPLHF.

This chain uses TRBV6-5 with TRBJ1-4; D call uncertain. Trimming cost V 4 bases and J 4 bases, with 16 bases left between them. Germline V gives CDR1 MNHEY, CDR2 SVGAGI. The CDR3 runs to 16 residues. The CDR3 reads CASSSPSEVGNEKLFF. CDR3 in DNA: TGTGCCAGCAGTTCCCCCTCCGAGGTCGGTAATGAAAAACTGTTTTTT.

This clonotype was detected a few times. The chain carries TRBV7-2 and TRBJ2-4, with TRBD1 matching 9 bases. Gene TRBJ2-7 matches the end of the DNA better, so the J call may be wrong. CDR3 length: 15 amino acids. Germline V CDR1 and CDR2: SGHTA, FQGNSA. The CDR3 DNA follows: TGTGCCAGCAGCTTTATGGGGACAGGGCGAATCGAGCAGTACTTC. Translation gives CASSFMGTGRIEQYF.

The chain employs TRBV24-1 and TRBJ2-1; perhaps D is TRBD1 or TRBD2 (5 bases each). Per the germline V gene, CDR1 is KGHDR and CDR2 is SFDVKD. V was clipped by 4 bases and J by 0 bases, with 12 bases between them. The CDR3 totals 16 residues. The CDR3 DNA follows: TGTGCCACCAGTGACCTCGGGACGGGCTCCTACAATGAGCAGTTCTTC. It encodes CATSDLGTGSYNEQFF.

Notes on this clonotype: The junction does not match germline at one end; this may be a read error. The chain combines TRBV20-1 with TRBJ1-4; D might be TRBD1 (5 bases). This CDR3 is 16 amino acids long. CDR1 is DFQATT and CDR2 is SNEGSKA in the germline V gene (reference sequence). DNA of the CDR3: TGCAGAGCTAGAGATGTTGGCGGGGGAATTAATGAAAAACTGTTTTTT. Translated, it gives CRARDVGGGINEKLFF.

The chain is built from TRBV11-3 and TRBJ2-1; D unresolved. CDR3 length equals 18 residues. The germline V and J ends were trimmed by 0 bases and 2 bases, with 17 bases remaining between them. CDR1 and CDR2 (germline): SGHNT, YENEEA. The CDR3 is CASSLDWGKKPPYNEQFF. In DNA, the CDR3 is TGTGCCAGCAGCTTAGATTGGGGTAAAAAGCCACCCTACAATGAGCAGTTCTTC. Full variable domain (rest looked up from reference TRBV11-3 and TRBJ2-1): EAGVVQSPRYKIIEKKQPVAFWCNPISGHNTLYWYLQNLGQGPELLIRYENEEAVDDSQLPKDRFSAERLKGVDSTLKIQPAELGDSAVYLCASSLDWGKKPPYNEQFFGPGTRLTVL.